This TCR beta chain was captured by sequencing in a study of T cell repertoires in cytomegalovirus infection (dated 2019 in TCRdb). Context from the whole study: The HLA type of each donor mattered for the analysis, because public TCR beta signatures pointed to carriage of CMV infection along with the matching HLA type. Results the study describes overall, beyond this receptor: In the ex vivo response, HLA-C-restricted CMV-specific TCR beta clonotypes were dominant, and in two of eight donors the single most frequent clonotype came from this HLA-C-restricted group. Carriers of CMV infection plus the relevant HLA type were discriminated by the cumulative frequency of public TCR beta family members in the study cohort and in an independent roughly 400-donor cohort.

Comment on this clonotype: What antigen it recognizes has not been identified. Base qualities are not provided; no much larger clone lies one nucleotide away.

Sequencing relied on an Illumina HiSeq 1500. TCRdb handled the public reads itself, with Q25 trimming in fastp and clone calling in MiXCR, and kept productive beta chains. Rows matching on CDR3 protein sequence are summarized as one entry with the most common DNA and genes. Here the sample has about 250,000 distinct CDR3 sequences; over 15% occur a single time. The ten most abundant clones make up about 45% of the sample. The cysteine opens and the phenylalanine closes a CDR3 of 15 amino acids. The CDR3 DNA has 45 bases and is translated from base 1. The germline ends are 16 bases apart after V is trimmed by 3 bases and J by 7 bases. The germline V gene (reference sequence) specifies MNHEY as CDR1 and SMNVEV as CDR2.

This clonotype was obtained from a human donor in good health (CMV status not recorded). Some clones in this sample may be carry-over from other donors' samples. Source material: CD8+ T cells from PBMCs. The V gene is TRBV27 and the J gene is TRBJ1-5; the D gene is perhaps TRBD1, from 5 matching bases. The bases read TGTGCCAGCAGTTTTCTGGGGGGTCTGGGGCAGCCCCAGCATTTT. Its coded protein is CASSFLGGLGQPQHF.